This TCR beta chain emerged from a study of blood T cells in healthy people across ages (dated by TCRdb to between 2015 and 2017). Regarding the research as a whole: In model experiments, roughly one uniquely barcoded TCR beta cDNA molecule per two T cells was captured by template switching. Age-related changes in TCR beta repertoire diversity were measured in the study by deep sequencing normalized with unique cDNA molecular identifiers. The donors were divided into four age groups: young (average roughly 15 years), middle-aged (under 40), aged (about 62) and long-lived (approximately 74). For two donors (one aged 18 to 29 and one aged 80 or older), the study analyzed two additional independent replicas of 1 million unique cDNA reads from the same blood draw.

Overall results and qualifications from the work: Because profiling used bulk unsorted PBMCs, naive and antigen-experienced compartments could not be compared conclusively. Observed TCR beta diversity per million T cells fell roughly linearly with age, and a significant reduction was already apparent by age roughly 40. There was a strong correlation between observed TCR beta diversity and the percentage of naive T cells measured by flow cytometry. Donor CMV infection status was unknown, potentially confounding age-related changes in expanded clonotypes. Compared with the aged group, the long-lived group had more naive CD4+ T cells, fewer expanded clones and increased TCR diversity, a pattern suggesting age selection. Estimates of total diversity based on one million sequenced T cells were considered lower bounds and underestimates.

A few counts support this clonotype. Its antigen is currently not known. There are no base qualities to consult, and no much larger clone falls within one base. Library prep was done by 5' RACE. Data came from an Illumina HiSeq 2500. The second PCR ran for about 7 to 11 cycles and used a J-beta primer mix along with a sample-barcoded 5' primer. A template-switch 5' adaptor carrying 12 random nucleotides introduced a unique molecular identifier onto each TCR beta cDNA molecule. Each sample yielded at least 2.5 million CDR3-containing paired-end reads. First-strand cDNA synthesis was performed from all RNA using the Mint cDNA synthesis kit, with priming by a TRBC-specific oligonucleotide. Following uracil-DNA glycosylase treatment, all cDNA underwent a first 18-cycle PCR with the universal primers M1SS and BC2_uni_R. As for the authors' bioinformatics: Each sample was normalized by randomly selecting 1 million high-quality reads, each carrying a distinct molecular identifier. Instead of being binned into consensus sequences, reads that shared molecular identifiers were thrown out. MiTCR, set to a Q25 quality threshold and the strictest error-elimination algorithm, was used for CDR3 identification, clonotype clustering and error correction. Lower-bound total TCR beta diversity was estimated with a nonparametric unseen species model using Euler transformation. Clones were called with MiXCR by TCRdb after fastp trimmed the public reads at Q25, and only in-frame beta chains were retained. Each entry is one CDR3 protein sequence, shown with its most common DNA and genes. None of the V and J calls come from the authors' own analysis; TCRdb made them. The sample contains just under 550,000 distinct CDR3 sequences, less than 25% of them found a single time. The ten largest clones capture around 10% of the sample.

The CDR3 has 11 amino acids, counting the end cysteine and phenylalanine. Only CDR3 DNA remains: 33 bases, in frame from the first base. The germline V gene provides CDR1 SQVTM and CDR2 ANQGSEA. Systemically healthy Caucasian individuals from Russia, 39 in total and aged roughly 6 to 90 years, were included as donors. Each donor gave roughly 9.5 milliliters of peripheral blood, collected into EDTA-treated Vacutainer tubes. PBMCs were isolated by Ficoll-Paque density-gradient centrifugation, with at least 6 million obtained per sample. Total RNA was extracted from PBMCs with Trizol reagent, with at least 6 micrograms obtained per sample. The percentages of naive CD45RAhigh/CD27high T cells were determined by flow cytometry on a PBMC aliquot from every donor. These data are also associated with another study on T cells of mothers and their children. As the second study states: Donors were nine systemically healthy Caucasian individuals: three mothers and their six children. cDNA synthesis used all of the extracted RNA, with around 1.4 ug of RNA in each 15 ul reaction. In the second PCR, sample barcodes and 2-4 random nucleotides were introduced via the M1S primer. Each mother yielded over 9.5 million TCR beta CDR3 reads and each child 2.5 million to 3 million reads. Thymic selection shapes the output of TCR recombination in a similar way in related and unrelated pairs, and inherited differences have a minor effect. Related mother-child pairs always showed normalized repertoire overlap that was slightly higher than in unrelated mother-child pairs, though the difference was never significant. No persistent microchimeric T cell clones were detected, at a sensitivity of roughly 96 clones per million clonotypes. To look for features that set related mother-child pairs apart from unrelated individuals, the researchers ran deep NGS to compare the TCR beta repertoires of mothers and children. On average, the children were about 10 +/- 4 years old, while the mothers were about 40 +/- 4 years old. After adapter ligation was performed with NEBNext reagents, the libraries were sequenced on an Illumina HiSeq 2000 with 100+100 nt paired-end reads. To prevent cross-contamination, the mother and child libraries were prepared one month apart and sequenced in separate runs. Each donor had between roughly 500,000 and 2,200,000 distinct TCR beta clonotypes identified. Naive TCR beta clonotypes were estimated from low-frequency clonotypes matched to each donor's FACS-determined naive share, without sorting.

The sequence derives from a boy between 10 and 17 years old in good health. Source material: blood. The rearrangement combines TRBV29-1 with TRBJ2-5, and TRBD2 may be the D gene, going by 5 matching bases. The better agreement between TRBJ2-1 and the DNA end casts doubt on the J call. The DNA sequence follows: TGCAGCGTCCGACACGCGGGTGAGCAGTTCTTC. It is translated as CSVRHAGEQFF.